The T cell receptor beta chain described here comes from a study of blood T cell repertoires in COVID-19. V lost 1 base, J lost 10 bases, and 19 bases lay in between. CDR1 and CDR2 (germline): GTSNPN, SVGIG (reference sequence). There are 14 residues in the CDR3. Profiling relied on immunoSEQ multiplex PCR, and the TCRdb table lists in-frame clones only, not all of them. The sample yields about 280,000 clones, roughly 89% seen once. The chain employs TRBV30 and TRBJ1-1; D is unclear. The sequenced material came from peripheral blood. The clonotype originates from a man in his fifties with acute or convalescent COVID-19. CDR3 DNA sequence: TGTGCCTGGAGTGGTTCTACACTATCCCATGGAGCTTTCTTT. It encodes CAWSGSTLSHGAFF.